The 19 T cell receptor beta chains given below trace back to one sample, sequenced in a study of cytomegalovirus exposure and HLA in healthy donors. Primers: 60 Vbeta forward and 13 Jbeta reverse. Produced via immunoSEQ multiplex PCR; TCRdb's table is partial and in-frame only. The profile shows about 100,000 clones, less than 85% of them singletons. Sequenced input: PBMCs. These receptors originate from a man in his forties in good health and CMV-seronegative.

The CDR3 sequence: CASSFDRGNSPLHF. The CDR3 DNA reads as TGCGCCAGCAGCTTTGACAGGGGGAATTCACCCCTCCACTTT. V usage is TRBV5-1 and J usage is TRBJ1-6; 9 bases are a match to TRBD1. Losses at the gene ends were 2 bases for V and 7 bases for J; bases not matched to a gene: 1. Germline V lookup: CDR1 SGHRS, CDR2 YFSETQ. This CDR3 is 14 amino acids long. Together with reference TRBV5-1 and TRBJ1-6, the CDR3 gives the full variable domain: KAGVTQTPRYLIKTRGQQVTLSCSPISGHRSVSWYQQTPGQGLQFLFEYFSETQRNKGNFPGRFSGRQFSNSRSEMNVSTLELGDSALYLCASSFDRGNSPLHFGNGTRLTVT.

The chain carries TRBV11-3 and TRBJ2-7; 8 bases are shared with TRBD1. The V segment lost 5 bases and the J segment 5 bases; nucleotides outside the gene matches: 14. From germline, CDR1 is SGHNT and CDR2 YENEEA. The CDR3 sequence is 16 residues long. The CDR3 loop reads CASSIGTGTGLDEQYF. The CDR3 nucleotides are TGTGCCAGCAGCATAGGGACAGGAACGGGGTTGGACGAGCAGTACTTC.

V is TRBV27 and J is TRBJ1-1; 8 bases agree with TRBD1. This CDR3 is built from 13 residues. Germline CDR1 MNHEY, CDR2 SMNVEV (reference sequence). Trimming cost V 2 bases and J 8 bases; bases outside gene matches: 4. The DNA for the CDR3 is TGTGCCAGCAGTTTAGACAGGGGAACAGAAGCTTTCTTT. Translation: CASSLDRGTEAFF.

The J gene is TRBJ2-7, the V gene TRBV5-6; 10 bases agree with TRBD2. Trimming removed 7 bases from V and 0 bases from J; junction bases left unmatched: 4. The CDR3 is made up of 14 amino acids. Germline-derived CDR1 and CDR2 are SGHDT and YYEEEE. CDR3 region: CASQGLAASYEQYF. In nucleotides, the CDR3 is TGTGCCAGCCAAGGACTAGCGGCCTCCTACGAGCAGTACTTC.

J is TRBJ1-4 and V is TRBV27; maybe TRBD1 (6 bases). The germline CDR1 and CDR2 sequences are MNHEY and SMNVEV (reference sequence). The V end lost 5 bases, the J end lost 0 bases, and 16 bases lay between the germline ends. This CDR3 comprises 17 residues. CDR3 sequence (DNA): TGTGCCAGCAGTAGCCAGGGGATTTGGGCAACTAATGAAAAACTGTTTTTT. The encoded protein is CASSSQGIWATNEKLFF.

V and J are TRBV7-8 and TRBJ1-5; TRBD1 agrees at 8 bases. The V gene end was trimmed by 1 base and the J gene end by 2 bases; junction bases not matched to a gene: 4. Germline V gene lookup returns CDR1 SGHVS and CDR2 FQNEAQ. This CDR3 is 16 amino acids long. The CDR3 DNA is TGTGCCAGCAGCTTAGTGACAGGGGCTGGCAATCAGCCCCAGCATTTT. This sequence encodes CASSLVTGAGNQPQHF.

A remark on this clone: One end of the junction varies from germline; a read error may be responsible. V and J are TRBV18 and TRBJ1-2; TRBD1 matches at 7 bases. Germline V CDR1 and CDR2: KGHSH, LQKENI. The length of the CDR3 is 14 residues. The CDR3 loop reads CASSDRPANYGHTF. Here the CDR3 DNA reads TGTGCCAGCTCGGACAGGCCCGCTAACTATGGCCACACCTTC.

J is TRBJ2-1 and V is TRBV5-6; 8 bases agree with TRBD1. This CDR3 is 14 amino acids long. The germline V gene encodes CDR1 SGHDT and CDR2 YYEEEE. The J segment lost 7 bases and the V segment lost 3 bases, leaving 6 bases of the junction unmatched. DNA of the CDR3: TGTGCCAGCAGCTACTGGACAGGGCAGAATGAGCAGTTCTTC. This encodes CASSYWTGQNEQFF.

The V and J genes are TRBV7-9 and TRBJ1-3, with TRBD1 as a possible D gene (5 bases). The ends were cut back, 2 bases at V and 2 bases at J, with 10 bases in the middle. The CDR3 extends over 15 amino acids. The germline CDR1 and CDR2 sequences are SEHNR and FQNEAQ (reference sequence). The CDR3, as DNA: TGTGCCAGCAGCTTAAACGGGGGTGCTGGAAACACCATATATTTT. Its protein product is CASSLNGGAGNTIYF. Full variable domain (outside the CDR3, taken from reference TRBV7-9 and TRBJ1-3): DTGVSQNPRHKITKRGQNVTFRCDPISEHNRLYWYRQTLGQGPEFLTYFQNEAQLEKSRLLSDRFSAERPKGSFSTLEIQRTEQGDSAMYLCASSLNGGAGNTIYFGEGSWLTVV.

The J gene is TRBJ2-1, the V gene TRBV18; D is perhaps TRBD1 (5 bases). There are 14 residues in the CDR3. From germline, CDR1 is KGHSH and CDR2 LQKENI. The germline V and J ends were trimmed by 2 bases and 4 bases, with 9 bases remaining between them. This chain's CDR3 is CASSPETAYNEQFF. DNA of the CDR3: TGTGCCAGCTCACCAGAGACAGCGTACAATGAGCAGTTCTTC. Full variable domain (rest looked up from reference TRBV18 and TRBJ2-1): NAGVMQNPRHLVRRRGQEARLRCSPMKGHSHVYWYRQLPEEGLKFMVYLQKENIIDESGMPKERFSAEFPKEGPSILRIQQVVRGDSAAYFCASSPETAYNEQFFGPGTRLTVL.

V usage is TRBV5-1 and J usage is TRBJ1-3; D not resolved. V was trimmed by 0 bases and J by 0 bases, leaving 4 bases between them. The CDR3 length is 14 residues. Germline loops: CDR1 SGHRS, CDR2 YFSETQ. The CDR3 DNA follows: TGCGCCAGCAGCTTGGCCAACTCTGGAAACACCATATATTTT. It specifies CASSLANSGNTIYF.

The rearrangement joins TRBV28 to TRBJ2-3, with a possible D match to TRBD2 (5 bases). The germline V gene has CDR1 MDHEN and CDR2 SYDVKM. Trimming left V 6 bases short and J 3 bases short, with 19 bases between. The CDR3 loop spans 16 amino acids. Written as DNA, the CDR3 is TGTGCCAGCAGCTCGATAGCGAGGTTCCCGACAGATACGCAGTATTTT. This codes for CASSSIARFPTDTQYF.

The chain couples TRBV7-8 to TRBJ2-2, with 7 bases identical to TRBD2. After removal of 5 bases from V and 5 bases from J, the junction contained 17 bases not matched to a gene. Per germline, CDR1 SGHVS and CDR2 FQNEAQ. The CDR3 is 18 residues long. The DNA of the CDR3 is TGTGCCAGCAGCCTCTCCCAGTGGGTAGCGGGTGGGACCGGGGAGCTGTTTTTT. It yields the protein CASSLSQWVAGGTGELFF.

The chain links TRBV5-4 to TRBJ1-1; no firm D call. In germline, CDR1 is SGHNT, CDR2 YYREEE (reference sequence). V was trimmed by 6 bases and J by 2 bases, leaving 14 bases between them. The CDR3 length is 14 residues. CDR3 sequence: CASTGGGGNTEAFF. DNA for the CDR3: TGTGCCAGCACCGGAGGTGGAGGTAACACTGAAGCTTTCTTT.

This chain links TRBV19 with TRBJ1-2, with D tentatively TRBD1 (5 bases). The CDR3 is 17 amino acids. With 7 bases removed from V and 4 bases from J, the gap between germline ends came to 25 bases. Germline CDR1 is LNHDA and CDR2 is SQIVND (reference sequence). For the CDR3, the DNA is TGTGCCAGTAAGGGGCCCGGGGAGGCTCACATAATCTATGGCTACACCTTC. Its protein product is CASKGPGEAHIIYGYTF.

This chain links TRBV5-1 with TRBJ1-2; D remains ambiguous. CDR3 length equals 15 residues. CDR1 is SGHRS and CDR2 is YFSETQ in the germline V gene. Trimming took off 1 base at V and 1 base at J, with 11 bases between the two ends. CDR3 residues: CASSLRPDINYGYTF. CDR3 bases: TGCGCCAGCAGCTTGCGGCCAGACATTAACTATGGCTACACCTTC.

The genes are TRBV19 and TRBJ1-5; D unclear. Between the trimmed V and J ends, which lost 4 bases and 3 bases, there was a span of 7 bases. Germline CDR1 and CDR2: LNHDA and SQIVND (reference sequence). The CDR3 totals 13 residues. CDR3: CASSKDYNQPQHF. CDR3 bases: TGTGCCAGTAGTAAGGACTACAATCAGCCCCAGCATTTT.

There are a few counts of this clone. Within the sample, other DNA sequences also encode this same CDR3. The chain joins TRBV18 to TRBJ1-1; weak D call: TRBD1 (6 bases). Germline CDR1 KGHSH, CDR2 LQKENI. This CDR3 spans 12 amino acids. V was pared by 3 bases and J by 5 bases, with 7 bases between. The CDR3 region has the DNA TGTGCCAGCTCACCGGGGGCTACTGAAGCTTTCTTT. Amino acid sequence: CASSPGATEAFF.

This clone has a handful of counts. CDR3 loop: CATRTGGTGELFF. CDR3 bases: TGTGCCACCCGAACCGGGGGAACCGGGGAGCTGTTTTTT. The rearrangement uses TRBV6-6 and TRBJ2-2, with D perhaps matching TRBD2 (6 bases). Trimming removed 10 bases from V and 5 bases from J, with 14 bases in between. CDR3 length: 13 residues. In germline, CDR1 is MNHNY, CDR2 SVGAGI (reference sequence).